The rows below give T cell receptor beta chains drawn from one sample of a study of metastatic and nonmetastatic thyroid tumors. TCRdb used MiXCR to call clones anew from the PCR reads. Of about 35,000 clones detected, roughly 19% appear once; the ten largest clones hold roughly 12%. The specimen sequenced was blood. All receptors derive from a male donor with papillary thyroid cancer or a benign thyroid nodule (not recorded which). Some clones in this sample may be carry-over from other donors' samples. CDR3s include the opening cysteine and the closing phenylalanine or tryptophan. D genes are given only for firm matches. Size tells how often a clone was seen (once, few, many) or the class of an expanded clone, and some rows leave it out.

J	size	V	D	DNA	CDR3
TRBJ2-1	few	TRBV10-3	NA	TGTGCCATCAGTGAGGCCTACAATGAGCAGTTCTTC	CAISEAYNEQFF
TRBJ2-7	NA	TRBV11-1	NA	TGTGCCAGCAGCTTATCGCGAGGGACATGTTCCCGCGAGCAGTACTTC	CASSLSRGTCSREQYF
TRBJ1-1	many	TRBV4-3	NA	TGCGCCAGCAGCCCGGGACCACAGAACACTGAAGCTTTCTTT	CASSPGPQNTEAFF
TRBJ2-7	NA	TRBV19	NA	TGTGCCAGTAGTATGGAGGGGCGGGGCACCTTCTACGAGCAGTACTTC	CASSMEGRGTFYEQYF
TRBJ2-3	large	TRBV20-1	TRBD1	TGCAGTGCTCGCAGGACAGGGTCAGTAGATACGCAGTATTTT	CSARRTGSVDTQYF
TRBJ2-1	many	TRBV19	TRBD1	TGTGCCAGTAGTATAGATCAGGGGGTGGATGAGCAGTTCTTC	CASSIDQGVDEQFF
TRBJ2-7	NA	TRBV5-1	NA	TGCGCCAGCATCAAACAGGGTTACGAGCAGTACTTC	CASIKQGYEQYF
TRBJ2-5	many	TRBV18	NA	TGTGCCAGCTCACCTTTGGGTGATGAGACCCAGTACTTC	CASSPLGDETQYF
TRBJ1-5	many	TRBV19	NA	TGTGCCAGTAGGGGCGGTTTTAGCAATCAGCCCCAGCATTTT	CASRGGFSNQPQHF
TRBJ2-5	many	TRBV5-1	TRBD2	TGCGCCAGCAGGCGGGGGGAAGAGACCCAGTACTTC	CASRRGEETQYF
TRBJ2-7	many	TRBV9	TRBD2	TGTGCCAGCAGCAGGACTACGGGGGGGCCCCCTTACGAGCAGTACTTC	CASSRTTGGPPYEQYF
TRBJ2-7	NA	TRBV9	NA	TGTGCCAGCAGCTTAGTCCCCTCTAGCGAGCAGTACTTC	CASSLVPSSEQYF
TRBJ1-5	many	TRBV7-2	NA	TGTGCCAGCAGCTTAAGTAGAGACGTCAATCAGCCCCAGCATTTT	CASSLSRDVNQPQHF
TRBJ2-1	many	TRBV20-1	TRBD2	TGCAGTGCTAGGGGACTAGCGGGAGGAATTCGGTACAATGAGCAGTTCTTC	CSARGLAGGIRYNEQFF
TRBJ2-1	NA	TRBV10-2	NA	TGCGCCAGCAGGGTGGGCGGTAGCTCCTACAATGAGCAGTTCTTC	CASRVGGSSYNEQFF
TRBJ2-3	few	TRBV6-5	NA	TGTGCCAGCAGTTACTCAAAGTGGGGCAGGAGCACAGATACGCAGTATTTT	CASSYSKWGRSTDTQYF
TRBJ1-5	many	TRBV7-2	NA	TGTGCCAGCAGCAACACGAGTTTCAATCAGCCCCAGCATTTT	CASSNTSFNQPQHF
TRBJ1-2	many	TRBV7-6	NA	TGTGCCAGCTCCTTAGGGGGGTATTTTGGCTACACCTTC	CASSLGGYFGYTF
TRBJ2-1	many	TRBV9	TRBD2	TGTGCCAGCAGCGTAGCCCCAGCGGGGGCCTACAATGAGCAGTTCTTC	CASSVAPAGAYNEQFF
TRBJ2-3	many	TRBV5-1	NA	TGCGCCAGCAGCTTGGGCCAGGGAGGCGGCACAGATACGCAGTATTTT	CASSLGQGGGTDTQYF
TRBJ2-3	NA	TRBV20-1	TRBD2	TGCAGTGCTAGTGATCTAGCGGGGCGCACAGATACGCAGTATTTT	CSASDLAGRTDTQYF
TRBJ1-1	NA	TRBV6-9	NA	TGCGCCAGCAGTTTCCAGGTAAACACTGAAGCTTTCTTT	CASSFQVNTEAFF
TRBJ2-3	many	TRBV2	TRBD1	TGTGCCAGCAGGAACAGGGGGCAAACAGATACGCAGTATTTT	CASRNRGQTDTQYF
TRBJ1-2	NA	TRBV24-1	NA	TGTGCCACCAGTGACCCCTTTCTCTATGGCTACACCTTC	CATSDPFLYGYTF
TRBJ2-1	NA	TRBV7-3	NA	TGTGCCAGCAGCTTAATTAGGCAGGGACGGTTTAATGAGCAGTTCTTC	CASSLIRQGRFNEQFF
TRBJ2-1	many	TRBV11-2	TRBD2	TGTGCCAGCACCACTAGCGGGAGGGCCTGGGAGCAGTTCTTC	CASTTSGRAWEQFF
TRBJ2-1	many	TRBV11-3	TRBD2	TGTGCCAGCAGCCCGACTAGCGGGGACTACAATGAGCAGTTCTTC	CASSPTSGDYNEQFF
TRBJ1-1	many	TRBV7-9	NA	TGTGCCAGCAGCGTACAGGAGGGCACTGAAGCTTTCTTT	CASSVQEGTEAFF
TRBJ2-2	NA	TRBV11-2	NA	TGTGCCAGCAGCTTAACTTCAGCCGGGGGGCAGGGCGGGGAGCTGTTTTTT	CASSLTSAGGQGGELFF
TRBJ1-5	few	TRBV2	NA	TGTGCCAGCAGTGACCGGACGGGCCATCAGCACCAGCATTTT	CASSDRTGHQHQHF
TRBJ1-5	many	TRBV19	TRBD1	TGTGCCAGTAGCCACCTTCCGGGACAGGGGGCTGGTGGCAATCAGCCCCAGCATTTT	CASSHLPGQGAGGNQPQHF
TRBJ2-1	many	TRBV27	NA	TGTGCCAGCAGTCGCGGGGTCTACAATGAGCAGTTCTTC	CASSRGVYNEQFF
TRBJ2-7	many	TRBV5-1	TRBD1	TGCGCCAGCAGCTTCGGACAGGCCTCCTCCTACGAGCAGTACTTC	CASSFGQASSYEQYF
TRBJ2-7	many	TRBV29-1	TRBD1	TGCAGCGTTGCCGGGACAGGGGGAAACGAGCAGTACTTC	CSVAGTGGNEQYF
TRBJ2-1	many	TRBV28	TRBD2	TGTGCCAGCAGTGCCCCCGGGACTAGAACTTTCAATGAGCAGTTCTTC	CASSAPGTRTFNEQFF
TRBJ2-3	many	TRBV9	NA	TGTGCCAGCAGCGTAAGGGACGGATTTGCAGATACGCAGTATTTT	CASSVRDGFADTQYF
TRBJ2-1	NA	TRBV20-1	NA	TGCAGTGCTAGGGGGACTTCCAATGAGCAGTTCTTC	CSARGTSNEQFF
TRBJ1-1	NA	TRBV20-1	NA	TGCAGTGCCGTATCTCTGGCGGACAGTCACACTGAAGCTTTCTTT	CSAVSLADSHTEAFF
TRBJ1-6	many	TRBV4-3	NA	TGCGCCAGCAGCCAAGACTTCAAGACCCCGTATTCACCCCTCCACTTT	CASSQDFKTPYSPLHF
TRBJ1-5	NA	TRBV27	NA	TGTGCCAGCAGTTTTAGCGGGTTTCAGCCCCAGCATTTT	CASSFSGFQPQHF